This T cell receptor (beta chain) originates from a study of blood T cell repertoires in COVID-19. Study-wide context: COVID-19 samples from acute and convalescent phases originated in the United States, Italy and Spain. T cells, B-cell-depleted T cells, or PBMCs supplied cDNA or gDNA.

The CDR3 runs 13 residues. The germline gives CDR1 SQVTM, CDR2 ANQGSEA. V lost 0 bases and J lost 12, with 17 bases in between. Per the study methods: Amplifying reference gene primers gave estimates of nucleated cell counts. Sequencing was performed with immunoSEQ multiplex PCR; in TCRdb, only in-frame clones are kept and a portion is missing. Clonal size and the V and J genes are those of that table, whereas D and trimming came from the DNA. The table records around 87,000 clones, roughly nine tenths of them present only once. V gene TRBV29-1 combines with J gene TRBJ1-1; maybe TRBD1 (6 bases). This TCR was recovered from a man aged 50 to 60 with acute or convalescent COVID-19. The sample taken for sequencing was peripheral blood. CDR3 loop: CSVEDSWGRETFF. The CDR3 bases are TGCAGCGTTGAAGATAGTTGGGGGCGTGAGACTTTCTTT.